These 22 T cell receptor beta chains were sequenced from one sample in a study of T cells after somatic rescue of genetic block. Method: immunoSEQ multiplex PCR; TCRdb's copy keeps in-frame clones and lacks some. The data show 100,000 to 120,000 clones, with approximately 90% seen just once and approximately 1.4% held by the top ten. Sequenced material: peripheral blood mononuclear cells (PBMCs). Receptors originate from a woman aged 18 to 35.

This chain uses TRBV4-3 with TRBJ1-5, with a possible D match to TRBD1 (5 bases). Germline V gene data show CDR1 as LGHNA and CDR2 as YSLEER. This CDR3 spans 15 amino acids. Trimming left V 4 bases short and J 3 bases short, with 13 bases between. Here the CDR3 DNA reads TGCGCCAGCAGCCCGGGGACGGGACCCAATCAGCCCCAGCATTTT. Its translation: CASSPGTGPNQPQHF.

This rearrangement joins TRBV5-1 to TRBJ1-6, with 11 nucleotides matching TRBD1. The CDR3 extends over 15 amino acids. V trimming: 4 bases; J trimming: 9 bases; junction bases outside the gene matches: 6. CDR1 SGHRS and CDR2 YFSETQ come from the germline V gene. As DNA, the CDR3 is TGCGCCAGCAGCCCCGGACAGGGGGCTCGTTCACCCCTCCACTTT. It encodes CASSPGQGARSPLHF.

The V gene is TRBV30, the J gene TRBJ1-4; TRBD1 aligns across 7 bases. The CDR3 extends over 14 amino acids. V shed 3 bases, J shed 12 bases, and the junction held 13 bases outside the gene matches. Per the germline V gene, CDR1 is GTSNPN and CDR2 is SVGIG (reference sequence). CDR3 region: CAWSQGGGRTELFF. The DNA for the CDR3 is TGTGCCTGGAGCCAGGGGGGGGGAAGGACCGAACTGTTTTTT. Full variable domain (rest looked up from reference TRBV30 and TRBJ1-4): SQTIHQWPATLVQPVGSPLSLECTVEGTSNPNLYWYRQAAGRGLQLLFYSVGIGQISSEVPQNLSASRPQDRQFILSSKKLLLSDSGFYLCAWSQGGGRTELFFGSGTQLSVL.

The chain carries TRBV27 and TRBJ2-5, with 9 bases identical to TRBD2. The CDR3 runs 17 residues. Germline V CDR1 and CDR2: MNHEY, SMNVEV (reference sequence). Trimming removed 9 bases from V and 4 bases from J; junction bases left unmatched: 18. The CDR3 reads CASAPLGVAGARETQYF. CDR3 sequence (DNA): TGTGCCAGTGCTCCTTTGGGAGTAGCGGGGGCTCGAGAGACCCAGTACTTC.

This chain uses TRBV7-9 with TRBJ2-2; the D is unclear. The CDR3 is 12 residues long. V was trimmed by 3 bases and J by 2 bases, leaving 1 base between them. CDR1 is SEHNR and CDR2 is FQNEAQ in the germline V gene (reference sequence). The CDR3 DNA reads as TGTGCCAGCAGCTTCAACACCGGGGAGCTGTTTTTT. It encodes CASSFNTGELFF.

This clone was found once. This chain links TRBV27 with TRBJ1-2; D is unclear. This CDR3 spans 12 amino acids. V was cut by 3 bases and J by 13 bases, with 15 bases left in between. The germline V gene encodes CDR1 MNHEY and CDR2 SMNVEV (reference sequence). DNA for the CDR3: TGTGCCAGCAGTTTCCCAGGTGGTGGTCTCACCTTC. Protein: CASSFPGGGLTF.

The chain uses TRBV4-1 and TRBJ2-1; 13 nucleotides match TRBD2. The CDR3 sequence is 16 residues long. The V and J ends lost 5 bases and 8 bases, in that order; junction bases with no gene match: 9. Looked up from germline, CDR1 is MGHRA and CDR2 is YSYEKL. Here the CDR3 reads CASSFRLAGGRDEQFF. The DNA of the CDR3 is TGCGCCAGCAGCTTCCGACTAGCGGGGGGCAGGGATGAGCAGTTCTTC.

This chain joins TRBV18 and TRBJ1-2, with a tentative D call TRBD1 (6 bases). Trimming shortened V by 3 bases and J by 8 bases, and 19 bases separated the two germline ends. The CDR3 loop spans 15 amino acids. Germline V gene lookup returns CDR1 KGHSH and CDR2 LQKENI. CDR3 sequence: CASSPLDGGAYGYTF. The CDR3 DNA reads TGTGCCAGCTCACCCCTGGACGGGGGCGCCTACGGCTACACCTTC.

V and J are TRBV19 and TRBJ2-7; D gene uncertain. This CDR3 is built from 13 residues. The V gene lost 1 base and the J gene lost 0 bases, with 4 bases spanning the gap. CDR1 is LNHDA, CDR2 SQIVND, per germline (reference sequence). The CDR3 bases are TGTGCCAGTAGTATAGGTAACTCCTACGAGCAGTACTTC. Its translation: CASSIGNSYEQYF.

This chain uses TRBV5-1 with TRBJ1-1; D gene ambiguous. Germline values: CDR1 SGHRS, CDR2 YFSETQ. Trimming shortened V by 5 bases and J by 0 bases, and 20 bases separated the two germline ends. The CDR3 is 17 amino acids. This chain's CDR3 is CASSPDPWGSMNTEAFF. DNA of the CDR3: TGCGCCAGCAGTCCCGACCCGTGGGGTTCTATGAACACTGAAGCTTTCTTT.

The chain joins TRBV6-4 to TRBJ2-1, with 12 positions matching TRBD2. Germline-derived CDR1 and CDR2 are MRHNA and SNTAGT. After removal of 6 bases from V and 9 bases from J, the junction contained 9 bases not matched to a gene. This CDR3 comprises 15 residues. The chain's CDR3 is CASSLSSGGAGEQFF. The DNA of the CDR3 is TGTGCCAGCAGCCTATCTAGCGGGGGGGCCGGTGAGCAGTTCTTC.

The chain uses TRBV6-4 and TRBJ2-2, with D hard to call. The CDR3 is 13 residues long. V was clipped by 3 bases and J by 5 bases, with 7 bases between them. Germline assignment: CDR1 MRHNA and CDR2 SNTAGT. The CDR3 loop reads CASSEKGTGELFF. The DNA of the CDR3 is TGTGCCAGCAGTGAAAAAGGGACCGGGGAGCTGTTTTTT.

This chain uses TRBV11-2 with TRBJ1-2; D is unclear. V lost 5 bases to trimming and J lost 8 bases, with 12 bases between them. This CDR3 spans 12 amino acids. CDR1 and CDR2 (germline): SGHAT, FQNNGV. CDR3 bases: TGTGCCAGCAGCCCCGCGGTTGGGGGCTACACCTTC. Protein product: CASSPAVGGYTF.

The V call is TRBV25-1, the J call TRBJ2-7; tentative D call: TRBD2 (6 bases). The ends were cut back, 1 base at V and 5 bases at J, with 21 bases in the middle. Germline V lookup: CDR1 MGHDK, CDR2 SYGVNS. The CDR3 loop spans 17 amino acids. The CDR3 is CASSEWKGTPTLNEQYF. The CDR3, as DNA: TGTGCCAGCAGTGAATGGAAAGGGACTCCCACCCTTAACGAGCAGTACTTC.

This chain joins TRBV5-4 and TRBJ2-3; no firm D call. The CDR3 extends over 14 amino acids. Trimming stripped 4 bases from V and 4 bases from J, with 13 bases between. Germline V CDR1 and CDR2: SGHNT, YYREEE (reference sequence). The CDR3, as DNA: TGTGCCAGCAGCCCGGATCCGGGCGCAGATACGCAGTATTTT. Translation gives CASSPDPGADTQYF.

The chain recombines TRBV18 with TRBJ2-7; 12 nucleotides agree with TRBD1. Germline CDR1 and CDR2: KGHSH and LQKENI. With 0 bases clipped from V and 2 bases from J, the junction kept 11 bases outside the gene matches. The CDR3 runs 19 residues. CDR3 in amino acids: CASSPPPGQGAIPPYEQYF. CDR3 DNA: TGTGCCAGCTCACCACCCCCGGGACAGGGGGCAATCCCCCCCTACGAGCAGTACTTC.

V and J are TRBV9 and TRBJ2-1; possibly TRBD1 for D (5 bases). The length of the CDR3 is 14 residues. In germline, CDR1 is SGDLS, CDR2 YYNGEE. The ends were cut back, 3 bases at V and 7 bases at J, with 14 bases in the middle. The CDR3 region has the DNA TGTGCCAGCAGCGACAGGAAAAGTTTTAATGAGCAGTTCTTC. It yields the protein CASSDRKSFNEQFF.

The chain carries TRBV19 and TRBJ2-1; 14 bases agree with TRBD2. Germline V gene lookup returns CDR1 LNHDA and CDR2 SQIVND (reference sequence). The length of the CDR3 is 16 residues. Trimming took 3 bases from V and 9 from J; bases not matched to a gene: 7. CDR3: CASSITTSGGAIEQFF. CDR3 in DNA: TGTGCCAGTAGTATTACGACTAGCGGGGGGGCTATTGAGCAGTTCTTC.

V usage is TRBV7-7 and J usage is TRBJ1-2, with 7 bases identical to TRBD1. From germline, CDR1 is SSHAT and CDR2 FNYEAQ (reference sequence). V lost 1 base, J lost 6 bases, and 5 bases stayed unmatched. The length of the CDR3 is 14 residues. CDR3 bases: TGTGCCAGCAGCTTAGGTGGACAGGTTCATGGCTACACCTTC. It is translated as CASSLGGQVHGYTF. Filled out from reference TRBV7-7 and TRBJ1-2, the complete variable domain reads GAGVSQSPRYKVTKRGQDVTLRCDPISSHATLYWYQQALGQGPEFLTYFNYEAQPDKSGLPSDRFSAERPEGSISTLTIQRTEQRDSAMYRCASSLGGQVHGYTFGSGTRLTVV.

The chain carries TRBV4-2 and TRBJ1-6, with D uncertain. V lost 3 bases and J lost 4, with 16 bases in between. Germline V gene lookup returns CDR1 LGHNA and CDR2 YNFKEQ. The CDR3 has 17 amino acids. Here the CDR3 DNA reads TGTGCCAGCAGCCACCCAACTCTGCCCATGTATAATTCACCCCTCCACTTT. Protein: CASSHPTLPMYNSPLHF.

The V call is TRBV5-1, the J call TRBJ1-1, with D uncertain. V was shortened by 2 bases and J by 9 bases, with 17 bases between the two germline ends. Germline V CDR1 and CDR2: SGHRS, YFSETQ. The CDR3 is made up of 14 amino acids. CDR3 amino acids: CASSFLGRPGKAFF. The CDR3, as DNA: TGCGCCAGCAGCTTCCTCGGGCGTCCCGGGAAAGCTTTCTTT. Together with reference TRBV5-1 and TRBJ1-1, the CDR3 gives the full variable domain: KAGVTQTPRYLIKTRGQQVTLSCSPISGHRSVSWYQQTPGQGLQFLFEYFSETQRNKGNFPGRFSGRQFSNSRSEMNVSTLELGDSALYLCASSFLGRPGKAFFGQGTRLTVV.

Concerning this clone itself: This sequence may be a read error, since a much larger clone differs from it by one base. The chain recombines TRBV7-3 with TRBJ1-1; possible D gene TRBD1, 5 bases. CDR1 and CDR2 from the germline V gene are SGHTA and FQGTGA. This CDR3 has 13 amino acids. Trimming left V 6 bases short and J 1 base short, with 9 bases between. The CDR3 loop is CASSDRSNTEAFF. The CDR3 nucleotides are TGTGCCAGCAGTGACAGATCGAACACTGAAGCTTTCTTT.